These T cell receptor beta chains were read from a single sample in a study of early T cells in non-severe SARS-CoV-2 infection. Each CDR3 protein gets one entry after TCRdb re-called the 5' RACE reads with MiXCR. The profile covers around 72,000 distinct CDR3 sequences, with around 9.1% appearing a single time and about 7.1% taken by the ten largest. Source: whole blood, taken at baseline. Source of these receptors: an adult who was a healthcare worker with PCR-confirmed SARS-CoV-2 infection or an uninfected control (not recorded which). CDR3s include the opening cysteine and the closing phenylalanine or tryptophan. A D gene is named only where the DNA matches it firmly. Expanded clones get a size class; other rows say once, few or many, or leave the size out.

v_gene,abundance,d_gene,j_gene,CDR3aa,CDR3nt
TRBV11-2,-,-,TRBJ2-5,CASSLVTSAQYF,TGTGCCAGCAGCTTAGTAACTTCGGCCCAGTACTTC
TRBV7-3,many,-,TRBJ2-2,CASSPGPYTGELFF,TGTGCCAGCAGCCCGGGACCGTACACCGGGGAGCTGTTTTTT
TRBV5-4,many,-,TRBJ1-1,CASSLTRDGGEAFF,TGTGCCAGCAGCTTAACCAGGGACGGCGGTGAAGCTTTCTTT
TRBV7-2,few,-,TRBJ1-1,CASSLVGGNTEAFF,TGTGCCAGCAGCTTAGTGGGGGGGAACACTGAAGCTTTCTTT
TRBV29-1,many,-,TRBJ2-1,CSVPTLGYNEQFF,TGCAGCGTTCCGACGCTGGGATACAATGAGCAGTTCTTC
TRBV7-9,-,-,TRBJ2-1,CASSPVVYNEQFF,TGTGCCAGCAGCCCAGTCGTCTACAATGAGCAGTTCTTC
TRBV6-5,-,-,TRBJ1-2,CASSWGNYGYTF,TGTGCCAGCAGTTGGGGCAACTATGGCTACACCTTC
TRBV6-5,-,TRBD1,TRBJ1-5,CASSPGTGSNQPQHF,TGTGCCAGCAGCCCGGGGACAGGAAGCAATCAGCCCCAGCATTTT
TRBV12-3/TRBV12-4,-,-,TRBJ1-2,CASSLSTANYGYTF,TGTGCCAGCAGTTTAAGCACCGCTAACTATGGCTACACCTTC
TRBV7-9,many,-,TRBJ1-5,CASSSGMGSNQPQHF,TGTGCCAGCAGCTCGGGGATGGGCAGCAATCAGCCCCAGCATTTT
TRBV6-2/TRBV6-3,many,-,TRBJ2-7,CASRSSWDRTPKTYEQYF,TGTGCCAGCCGCTCCTCTTGGGACCGAACCCCTAAAACCTACGAGCAGTACTTC
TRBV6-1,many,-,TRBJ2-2,CASSEWSIAGTGELFF,TGTGCCAGCAGTGAGTGGAGCATTGCGGGAACCGGGGAGCTGTTTTTT
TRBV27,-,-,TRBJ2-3,CASSALATQYF,TGTGCCAGCAGTGCTCTGGCTACGCAGTATTTT
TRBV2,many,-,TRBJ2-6,CASSEGPGANVLTF,TGTGCCAGCAGTGAAGGACCTGGGGCCAACGTCCTGACTTTC
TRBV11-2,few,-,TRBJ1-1,CASSLGMGTEAFF,TGTGCCAGCAGCTTGGGGATGGGCACTGAAGCTTTCTTT
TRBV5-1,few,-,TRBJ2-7,CASSLGRTQDEQYF,TGCGCCAGCAGCCTGGGGAGGACTCAGGACGAGCAGTACTTC
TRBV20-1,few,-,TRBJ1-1,CSANNGQTHTEAFF,TGCAGTGCTAACAATGGACAGACCCACACTGAAGCTTTCTTT
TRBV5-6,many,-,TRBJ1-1,CASSLTRDKAFF,TGTGCCAGCAGCTTGACAAGAGATAAAGCTTTCTTT
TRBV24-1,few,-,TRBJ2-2,CATSRPGTGELFF,TGTGCCACCAGTCGACCCGGTACCGGGGAGCTGTTTTTT
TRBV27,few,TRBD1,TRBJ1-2,CASAPLNRGRYTF,TGTGCCAGCGCTCCCCTGAACAGGGGTCGCTACACCTTC
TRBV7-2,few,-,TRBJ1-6,CASSLVGRGVYSPLHF,TGTGCCAGCAGCTTAGTGGGGCGGGGGGTATATTCACCCCTCCACTTT
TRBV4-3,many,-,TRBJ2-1,CASSQDATGNEQFF,TGCGCCAGCAGCCAAGATGCGACAGGCAATGAGCAGTTCTTC
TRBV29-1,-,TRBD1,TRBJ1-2,CSVDPGGAGGYTF,TGCAGCGTCGACCCAGGGGGCGCAGGGGGCTACACCTTC
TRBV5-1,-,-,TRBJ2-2,CASGRSNTGELFF,TGCGCCAGCGGACGCTCGAACACCGGGGAGCTGTTTTTT
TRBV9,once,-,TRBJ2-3,CVSSVGGGETDTQYF,TGTGTCAGCAGCGTAGGAGGAGGGGAAACAGATACGCAGTATTTT
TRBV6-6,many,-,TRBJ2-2,CASSYSRPTNTGELFF,TGTGCCAGCAGTTACTCGAGGCCGACGAACACCGGGGAGCTTTTTTTT
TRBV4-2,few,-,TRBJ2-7,CASSQVFDREQYF,TGTGCCAGCAGCCAAGTGTTCGATAGAGAGCAGTACTTC
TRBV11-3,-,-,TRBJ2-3,CASSPRDWNTQYF,TGTGCCAGCAGCCCGCGGGACTGGAATACGCAGTATTTT
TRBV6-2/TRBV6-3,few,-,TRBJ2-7,CASSRGVPEQYF,TGTGCCAGCAGTAGAGGAGTCCCCGAGCAGTACTTC
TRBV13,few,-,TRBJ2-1,CASSKPGANEQFF,TGTGCCAGCAGCAAACCCGGGGCGAATGAGCAGTTCTTC
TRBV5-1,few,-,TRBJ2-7,CASRNILATSYEQYF,TGCGCCAGCAGGAACATACTAGCAACATCCTACGAGCAGTACTTC
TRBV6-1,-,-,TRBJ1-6,CASSGGSYYSPLHF,TGTGCCAGCAGTGGGGGGAGCTATTATTCACCCCTCCACTTT
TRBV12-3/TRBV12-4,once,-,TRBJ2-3,CASSPLHPWTDTQYF,TGTGCCAGCAGTCCGCTACACCCTTGGACAGATACGCAGTATTTT
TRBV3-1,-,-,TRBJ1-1,CASSQERRSTEAFF,TGTGCCAGCAGCCAAGAGCGCCGAAGCACTGAAGCTTTCTTT
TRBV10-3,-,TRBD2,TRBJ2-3,CASRTSGGKTDTQYF,TGTGCCTCACGGACTAGCGGGGGGAAGACAGATACGCAGTATTTT
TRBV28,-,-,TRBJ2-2,CASSFLGELFF,TGTGCCAGCAGTTTCCTCGGGGAGCTGTTTTTT
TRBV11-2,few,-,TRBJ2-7,CASSESRGPYEQYF,TGTGCCAGCAGCGAATCCAGGGGCCCCTACGAGCAGTACTTC
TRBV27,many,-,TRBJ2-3,CASSLALTDTQYF,TGTGCCAGCAGTTTAGCCCTGACAGATACGCAGTATTTT
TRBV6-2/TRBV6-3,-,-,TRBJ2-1,CASSLARINEQFF,TGTGCCAGCAGTCTGGCTAGAATCAATGAGCAGTTCTTC
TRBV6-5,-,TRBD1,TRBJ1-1,CASSPWTGEAFF,TGTGCCAGCAGTCCCTGGACAGGGGAAGCTTTCTTT
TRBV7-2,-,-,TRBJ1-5,CASSSANSNQPQHF,TGTGCCAGCAGCTCGGCCAATAGCAATCAGCCCCAGCATTTT
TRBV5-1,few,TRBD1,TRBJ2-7,CASSWGQGGEQYF,TGCGCCAGCAGCTGGGGACAGGGGGGCGAGCAGTACTTC
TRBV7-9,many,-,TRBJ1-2,CASSLEGRRNYGYTF,TGTGCCAGCAGCTTAGAGGGGAGACGGAACTATGGCTACACCTTC
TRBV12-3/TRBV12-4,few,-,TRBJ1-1,CASTLEGFTEAFF,TGTGCCAGCACTCTGGAGGGTTTCACTGAAGCTTTCTTT
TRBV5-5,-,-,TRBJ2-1,CASSPEGRVIYNEQFF,TGTGCCAGCAGCCCCGAGGGCAGGGTGATCTACAATGAGCAGTTCTTC
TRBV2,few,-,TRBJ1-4,CASNTARGGTWEKLFF,TGTGCCAGCAACACCGCCCGGGGGGGCACCTGGGAAAAACTGTTTTTT
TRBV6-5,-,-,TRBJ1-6,CASKPTGLNSPLHF,TGTGCCAGCAAACCGACAGGCTTAAATTCACCCCTCCACTTT
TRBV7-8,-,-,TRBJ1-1,CASSLDKWTEAFF,TGTGCCAGCAGCTTAGATAAATGGACTGAAGCTTTCTTT
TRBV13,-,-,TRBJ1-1,CASSLRRRDGLNTEAFF,TGTGCCAGCAGCTTGCGCCGCAGGGACGGTTTGAACACTGAAGCTTTCTTT
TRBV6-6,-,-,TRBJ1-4,CASSYVEGPRKLFF,TGTGCCAGCAGTTACGTGGAGGGCCCACGAAAACTGTTTTTT
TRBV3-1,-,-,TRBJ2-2,CASSQKTRQGRAGELFF,TGTGCCAGCAGCCAGAAGACTAGACAGGGTCGGGCCGGGGAGCTGTTTTTT
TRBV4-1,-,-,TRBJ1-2,CTSSQEERQGGYGYTF,TGCACCAGCAGCCAAGAGGAGCGTCAGGGAGGCTATGGCTACACCTTC
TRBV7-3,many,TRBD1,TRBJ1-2,CASSLGGSSYGYTF,TGTGCCAGCAGTCTAGGGGGCAGCTCCTATGGCTACACCTTC
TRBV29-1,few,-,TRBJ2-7,CSVVGINGAYEQYF,TGCAGCGTTGTGGGGATTAACGGGGCCTACGAGCAGTACTTC
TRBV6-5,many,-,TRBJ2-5,CASSYGEYF,TGTGCCAGCAGTTACGGCGAGTACTTC
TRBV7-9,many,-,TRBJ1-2,CASRGPGRYGYTF,TGTGCCAGCAGGGGGCCGGGGCGGTATGGCTACACCTTC
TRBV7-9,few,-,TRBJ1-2,CASSLPGRNGYTF,TGTGCCAGCAGCTTGCCAGGGAGGAATGGCTACACCTTC
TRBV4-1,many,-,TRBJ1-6,CASSQDRGQSVRNSPLHF,TGCGCCAGCAGCCAAGATAGAGGGCAGTCGGTGAGGAATTCACCCCTCCACTTT